The clone carrying this T cell receptor (beta chain) came up a few times. Its matching antigen is unknown. Treatment specified: approximately nine-day PBMC culture with coronavirus spike peptide pools or control peptides (ViraFEST assay). The ViraFEST method relied on peptide pools to expand antigen-specific T cells, followed by TCR sequencing. The sample belongs to a study of vaccination and CD4 T cells after COVID-19. Study background: Taking of post-vaccine samples occurred a median approximately 67 days after dose two (range 14 to 241).

Trimming cost V 7 bases and J 1 base, with 10 bases left between them. CDR3 length: 13 amino acids. Per the germline V gene, CDR1 is LNHDA and CDR2 is SQIVND (reference sequence). Once obtained from cultured CD4+ T cells, the DNA was sequenced using the Oncomine TCR Beta short-read assay. Using the QIAamp micro DNA kit, genomic DNA was extracted from the CD4+ T cells that had been cultured. TCRdb ran MiXCR on the PCR reads and lists one entry per CDR3 protein. The sample contains over 11,000 distinct CDR3 sequences, about 56% of which appear only once. The receptor's source is a human donor who had recovered from COVID-19. The sample in question was CD4+ T cells from blood, cultured in vitro, obtained before SARS-CoV-2 vaccination. The rearrangement uses TRBV19 and TRBJ1-1, with unresolved D. The CDR3 here is CASTHKRNTEAFF. The CDR3 DNA sequence: TGTGCCAGTACGCACAAGAGGAACACTGAAGCTTTCTTT.